The rows below give T cell receptor beta chains drawn from one sample of a study of circulating and synovial CD4+ cells in juvenile arthritis. The assay was immunoSEQ multiplex PCR, and TCRdb's table has in-frame clones only and misses some. Among around 32,000 clones listed, about 95% were seen once. The sample taken for sequencing was CD4+ T cells from blood. The receptors were gathered from a human donor with juvenile idiopathic arthritis. CDR3s include the opening cysteine and the closing phenylalanine or tryptophan. Each record gives: V gene, D gene, J gene, CDR3 protein, CDR3 DNA. The D gene is left open where the match is weak.

TRBV7-6	TRBD1	TRBJ1-1	CASSSPGGRTEAFF	TGTGCCAGCAGCTCGCCAGGGGGCCGCACTGAAGCTTTCTTT
TRBV11-2	NA	TRBJ1-2	CASSLDFTARFYTF	TGTGCCAGCAGCTTAGATTTCACAGCCAGATTCTACACCTTC
TRBV18	NA	TRBJ1-6	CASSPDRTINSPLHF	TGTGCCAGCTCACCAGACAGGACCATTAATTCCCCCCTCCACTTT
TRBV6-1	NA	TRBJ1-2	CASSEILGASSYGYTF	TGTGCCAGCAGTGAAATTTTAGGGGCCAGCTCCTATGGCTACACCTTC
TRBV2	TRBD1	TRBJ1-2	CAGKGQLGGYTF	TGTGCCGGCAAGGGACAGTTGGGGGGCTACACCTTC
TRBV7-2	NA	TRBJ1-2	CASSLSRGGGYTF	TGTGCCAGCAGCTTAAGCAGGGGTGGAGGCTACACCTTC
TRBV19	TRBD1	TRBJ2-3	CATRGDTQYF	TGTGCCACCAGGGGGGATACGCAGTATTTT
TRBV9	NA	TRBJ2-5	CASSVGPIQETQYF	TGTGCCAGCAGCGTAGGTCCAATCCAAGAGACCCAGTACTTC
TRBV5-1	NA	TRBJ1-2	CASSLDVLDGYTF	TGCGCCAGCAGCTTGGATGTGTTAGATGGCTACACCTTC
TRBV4-1	NA	TRBJ2-1	CASSRRLLSYNEQFF	TGCGCCAGCAGTCGCAGACTACTATCCTACAATGAGCAGTTCTTC